What follows are 7 T cell receptor beta chains derived from one specimen sequenced in a study of CD8 T cells in Susac syndrome. Reverse transcription used about 0.45 to 1 ug RNA and random hexamers. TCRdb used MiXCR to reprocess the immunoSEQ multiplex PCR reads, holding one entry per CDR3 protein. The profile shows around 170,000 distinct CDR3 sequences, about 94% of them singletons. Sequencing was performed on CD4+ T cells from PBMCs. These receptors came from a human donor with Susac syndrome.

This clonotype was counted a few times. The rearrangement uses TRBV20-1 and TRBJ2-5; D may be TRBD2 (6 bases). Deletions cut 0 bases from V and 4 bases from J, with 9 bases between. Germline V CDR1 and CDR2: DFQATT, SNEGSKA (reference sequence). This CDR3 spans 13 amino acids. CDR3 coding DNA: TGCAGTGCTAGAGAGGCGGGGAGAGAGACCCAGTACTTC. Its protein product is CSAREAGRETQYF.

The chain recombines TRBV12-5 with TRBJ2-5; D not resolved. The germline V gene encodes CDR1 LGHNT and CDR2 FRNRAP. The CDR3 sequence is 12 residues long. Trimming shortened V by 1 base and J by 5 bases, and 5 bases separated the two germline ends. This chain's CDR3 is CASGLDRETQYF. CDR3 sequence (DNA): TGTGCTAGTGGTTTGGATCGGGAGACCCAGTACTTC.

The gene calls are TRBV5-1 and TRBJ1-3; D is undetermined. V was clipped by 0 bases and J by 0 bases, with 7 bases between them. The CDR3 contains 15 residues. Germline loops: CDR1 SGHRS, CDR2 YFSETQ. CDR3 nucleotide sequence: TGCGCCAGCAGCTTGGCCGAAGACTCTGGAAACACCATATATTTT. It encodes CASSLAEDSGNTIYF.

CDR3 in DNA: TGTGCCAGCAGCTTGATATTGGGGGCCGTTCCAAACGAGCAGTACTTC. Translation: CASSLILGAVPNEQYF. The chain carries TRBV28 and TRBJ2-5, with a tentative D call TRBD1 (6 bases). Matching the DNA end better, TRBJ2-7 makes the J call doubtful. The CDR3 contains 16 residues. Germline V gene data show CDR1 as MDHEN and CDR2 as SYDVKM.

The chain recombines TRBV4-1 with TRBJ2-3; 12 bases fit TRBD2. The V and J ends lost 0 bases and 5 bases, in that order; junction bases with no gene match: 6. CDR1 and CDR2 from the germline V gene are MGHRA and YSYEKL. This CDR3 is 17 amino acids long. DNA for the CDR3: TGCGCCAGCAGCCAAGAGCCTAGCGGGGGGGCTGTAGATACGCAGTATTTT. This translates into CASSQEPSGGAVDTQYF.

The chain is built from TRBV19 and TRBJ1-2; a possible D gene is TRBD1 (6 bases). Trimming stripped 5 bases from V and 4 bases from J, with 20 bases between. The CDR3 sequence is 16 residues long. Germline lookup yields CDR1 LNHDA and CDR2 SQIVND (reference sequence). The CDR3 sequence: CASSSRTSSQGYGYTF. In DNA form, the CDR3 reads TGTGCCAGTAGTTCCAGGACAAGTTCACAGGGCTATGGCTACACCTTC.

J is TRBJ2-3 and V is TRBV27, with a possible D match to TRBD2 (6 bases). The CDR3 has 15 amino acids. Trimming stripped 6 bases from V and 0 bases from J, with 13 bases between. Germline V lookup: CDR1 MNHEY, CDR2 SMNVEV (reference sequence). The CDR3 DNA sequence: TGTGCCAGCAGCCGCCGGGCGGGAAGCACAGATACGCAGTATTTT. This sequence encodes CASSRRAGSTDTQYF.